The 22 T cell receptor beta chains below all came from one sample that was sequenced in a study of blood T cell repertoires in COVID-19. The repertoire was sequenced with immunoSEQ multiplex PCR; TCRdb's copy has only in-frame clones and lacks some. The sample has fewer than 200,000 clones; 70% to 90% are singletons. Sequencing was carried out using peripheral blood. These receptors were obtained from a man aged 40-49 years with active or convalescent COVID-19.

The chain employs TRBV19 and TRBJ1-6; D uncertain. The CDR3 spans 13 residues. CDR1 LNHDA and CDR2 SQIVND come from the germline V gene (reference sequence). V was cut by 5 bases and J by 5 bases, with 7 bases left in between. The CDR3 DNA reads TGTGCCAGTAGTGACACGGATAATTCACCCCTCCACTTT. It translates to CASSDTDNSPLHF.

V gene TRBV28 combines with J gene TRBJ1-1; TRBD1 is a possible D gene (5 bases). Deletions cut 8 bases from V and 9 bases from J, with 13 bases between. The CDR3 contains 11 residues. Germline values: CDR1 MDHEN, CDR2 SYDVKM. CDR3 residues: CASGGVQKAFF. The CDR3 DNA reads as TGTGCCAGCGGGGGGGTGCAAAAAGCTTTCTTT.

The CDR3 DNA reads TGTGCCAGCAGCTTATTCATGAATCAGCCCCAGCATTTT. Translated, it gives CASSLFMNQPQHF. The rearrangement links TRBV7-6 to TRBJ1-5; no clear D. Germline V gene lookup returns CDR1 SGHVS and CDR2 FNYEAQ. This CDR3 spans 13 amino acids. V gave up 2 bases and J gave up 4 bases, with 6 bases separating them.

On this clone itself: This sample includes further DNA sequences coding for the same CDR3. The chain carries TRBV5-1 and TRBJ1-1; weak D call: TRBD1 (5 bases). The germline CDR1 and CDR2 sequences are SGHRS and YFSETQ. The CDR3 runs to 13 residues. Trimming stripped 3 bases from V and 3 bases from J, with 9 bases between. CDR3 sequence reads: CASSSDSYTEAFF. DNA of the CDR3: TGCGCCAGCAGCTCTGACAGCTACACTGAAGCTTTCTTT.

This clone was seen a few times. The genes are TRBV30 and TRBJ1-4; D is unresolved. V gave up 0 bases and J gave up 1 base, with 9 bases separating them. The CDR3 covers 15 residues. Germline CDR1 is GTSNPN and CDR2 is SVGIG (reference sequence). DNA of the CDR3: TGTGCCTGGAGTGTGCGAGGGTTAACTAATGAAAAACTGTTTTTT. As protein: CAWSVRGLTNEKLFF.

CDR3: CASSLRGSDYEQYF. CDR3 nucleotides: TGCGCCAGCAGCCTACGCGGATCTGACTACGAGCAGTACTTC. This chain links TRBV4-1 with TRBJ2-7, with no clear D. CDR1 and CDR2 (germline): MGHRA, YSYEKL. Deletions cut 4 bases from V and 3 bases from J, with 13 bases between. The CDR3 loop spans 14 amino acids.

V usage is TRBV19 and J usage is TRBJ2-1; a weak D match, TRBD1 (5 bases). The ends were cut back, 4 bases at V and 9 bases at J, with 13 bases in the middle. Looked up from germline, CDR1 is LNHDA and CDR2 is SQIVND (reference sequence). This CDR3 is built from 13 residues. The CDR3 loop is CASSSSRDTEQFF. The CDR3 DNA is TGTGCCAGTAGTAGCTCCAGGGATACTGAGCAGTTCTTC.

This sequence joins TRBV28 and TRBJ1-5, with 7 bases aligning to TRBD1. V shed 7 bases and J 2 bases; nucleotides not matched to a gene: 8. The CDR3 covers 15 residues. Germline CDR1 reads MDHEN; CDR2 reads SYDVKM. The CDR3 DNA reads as TGTGCCAGCAAACCACAGGGGCGAGGCAATCAGCCCCAGCATTTT. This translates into CASKPQGRGNQPQHF.

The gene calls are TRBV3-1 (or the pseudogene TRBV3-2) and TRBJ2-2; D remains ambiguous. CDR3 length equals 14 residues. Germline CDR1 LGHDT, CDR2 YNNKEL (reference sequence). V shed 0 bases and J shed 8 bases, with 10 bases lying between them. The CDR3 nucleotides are TGTGCCAGCAGCCAAGATGCAGCGTCGGGGGAGCTGTTTTTT. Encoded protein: CASSQDAASGELFF.

The CDR3 region has the DNA TGTGCCAGCAGCTTAGGGGGGGCAGCTGAAGCTTTCTTT. This encodes CASSLGGAAEAFF. V and J are TRBV7-3 and TRBJ1-1; D possibly corresponds to TRBD1 (6 bases). Germline assignment: CDR1 SGHTA and CDR2 FQGTGA. With 2 bases removed from V and 6 bases from J, the gap between germline ends came to 10 bases. The CDR3 length is 13 residues.

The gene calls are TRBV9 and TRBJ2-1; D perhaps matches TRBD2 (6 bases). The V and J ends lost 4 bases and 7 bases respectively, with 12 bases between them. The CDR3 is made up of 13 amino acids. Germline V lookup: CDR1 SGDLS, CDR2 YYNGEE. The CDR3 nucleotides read TGTGCCAGCAGCCCCCTTGGAGGGAATGAGCAGTTCTTC. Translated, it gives CASSPLGGNEQFF.

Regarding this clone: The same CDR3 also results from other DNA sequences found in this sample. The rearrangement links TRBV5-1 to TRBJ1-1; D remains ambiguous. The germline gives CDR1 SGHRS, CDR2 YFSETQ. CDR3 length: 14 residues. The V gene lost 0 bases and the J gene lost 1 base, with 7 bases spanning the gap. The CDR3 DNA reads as TGCGCCAGCAGCTTGGACTCATCGAACACTGAAGCTTTCTTT. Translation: CASSLDSSNTEAFF.

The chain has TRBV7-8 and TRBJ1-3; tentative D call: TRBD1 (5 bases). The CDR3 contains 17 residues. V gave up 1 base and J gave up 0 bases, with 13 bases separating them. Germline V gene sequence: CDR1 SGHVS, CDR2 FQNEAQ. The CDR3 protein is CASSLGYGGSSGNTIYF. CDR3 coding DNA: TGTGCCAGCAGCTTAGGTTACGGGGGGAGCTCTGGAAACACCATATATTTT.

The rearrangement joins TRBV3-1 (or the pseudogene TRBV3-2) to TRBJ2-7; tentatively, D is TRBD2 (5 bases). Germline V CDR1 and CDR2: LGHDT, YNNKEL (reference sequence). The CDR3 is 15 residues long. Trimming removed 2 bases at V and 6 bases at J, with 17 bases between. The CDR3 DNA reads TGTGCCAGCAGCCAAAAGTCGCTAGCTCGGGGCGAGCAGTACTTC. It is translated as CASSQKSLARGEQYF.

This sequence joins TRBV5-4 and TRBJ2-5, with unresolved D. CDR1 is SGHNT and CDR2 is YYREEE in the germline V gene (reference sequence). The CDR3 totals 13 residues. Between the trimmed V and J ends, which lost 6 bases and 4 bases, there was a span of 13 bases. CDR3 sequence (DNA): TGTGCCAGCACCTCCGTCCAGGCAGAGACCCAGTACTTC. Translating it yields CASTSVQAETQYF.

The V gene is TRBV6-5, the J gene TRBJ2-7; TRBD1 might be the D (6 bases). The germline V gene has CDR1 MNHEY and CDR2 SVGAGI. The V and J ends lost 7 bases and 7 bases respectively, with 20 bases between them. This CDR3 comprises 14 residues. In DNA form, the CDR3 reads TGTGCCAGCACCTGGACAGTTCCCCCTGGGGAGCAGTACTTC. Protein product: CASTWTVPPGEQYF.

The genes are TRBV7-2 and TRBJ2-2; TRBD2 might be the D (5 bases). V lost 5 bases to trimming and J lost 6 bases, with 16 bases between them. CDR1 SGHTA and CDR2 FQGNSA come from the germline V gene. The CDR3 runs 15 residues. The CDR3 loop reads CASSGAPGYAGELFF. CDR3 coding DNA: TGTGCCAGCAGCGGAGCTCCGGGATATGCCGGGGAGCTGTTTTTT.

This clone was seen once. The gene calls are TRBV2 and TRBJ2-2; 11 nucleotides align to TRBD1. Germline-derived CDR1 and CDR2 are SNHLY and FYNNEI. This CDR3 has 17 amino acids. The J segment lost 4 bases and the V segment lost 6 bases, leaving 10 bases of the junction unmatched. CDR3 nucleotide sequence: TGTGCCAGCAGGACCCCCAGGGACAGGGGGGTCACCGGGGAGCTGTTTTTT. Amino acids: CASRTPRDRGVTGELFF.

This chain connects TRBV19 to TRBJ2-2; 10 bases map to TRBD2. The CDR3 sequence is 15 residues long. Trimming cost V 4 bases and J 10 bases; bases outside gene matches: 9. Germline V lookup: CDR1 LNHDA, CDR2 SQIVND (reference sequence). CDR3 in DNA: TGTGCCAGTAGTACCCAGCGGGGGGGCGAGGAGGAGCTGTTTTTT. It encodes CASSTQRGGEEELFF.

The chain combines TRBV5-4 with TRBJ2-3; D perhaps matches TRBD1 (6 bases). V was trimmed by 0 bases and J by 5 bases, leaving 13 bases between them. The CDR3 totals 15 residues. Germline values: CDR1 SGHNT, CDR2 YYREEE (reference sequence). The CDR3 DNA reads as TGTGCCAGCAGCTTGGCTTTAGGGGGTAGAGATACGCAGTATTTT. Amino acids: CASSLALGGRDTQYF.

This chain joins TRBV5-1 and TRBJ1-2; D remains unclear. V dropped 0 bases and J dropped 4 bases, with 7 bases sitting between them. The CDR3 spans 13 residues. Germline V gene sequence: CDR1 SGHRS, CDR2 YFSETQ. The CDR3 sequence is CASSLEEVYGYTF. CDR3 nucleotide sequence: TGCGCCAGCAGCTTGGAGGAGGTCTATGGCTACACCTTC.

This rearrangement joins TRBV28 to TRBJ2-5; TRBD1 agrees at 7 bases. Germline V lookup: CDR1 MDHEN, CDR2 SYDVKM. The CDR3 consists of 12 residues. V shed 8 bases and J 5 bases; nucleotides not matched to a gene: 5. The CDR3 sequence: CASSTGLETQYF. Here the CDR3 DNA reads TGTGCCAGCTCGACAGGGTTGGAGACCCAGTACTTC.